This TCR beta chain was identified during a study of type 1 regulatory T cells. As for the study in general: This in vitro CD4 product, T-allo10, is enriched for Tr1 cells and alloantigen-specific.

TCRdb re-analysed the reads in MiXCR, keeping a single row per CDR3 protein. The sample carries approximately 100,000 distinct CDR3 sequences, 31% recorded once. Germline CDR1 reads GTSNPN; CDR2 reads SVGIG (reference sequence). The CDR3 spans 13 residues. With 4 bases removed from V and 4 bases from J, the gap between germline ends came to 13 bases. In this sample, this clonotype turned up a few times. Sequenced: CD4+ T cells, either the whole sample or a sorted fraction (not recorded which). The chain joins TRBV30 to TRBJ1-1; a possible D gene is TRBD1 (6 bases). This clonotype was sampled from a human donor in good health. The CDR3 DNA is TGTGCCTGGAAGAGACAGGAGGGCACTGAAGCTTTCTTT. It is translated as CAWKRQEGTEAFF.